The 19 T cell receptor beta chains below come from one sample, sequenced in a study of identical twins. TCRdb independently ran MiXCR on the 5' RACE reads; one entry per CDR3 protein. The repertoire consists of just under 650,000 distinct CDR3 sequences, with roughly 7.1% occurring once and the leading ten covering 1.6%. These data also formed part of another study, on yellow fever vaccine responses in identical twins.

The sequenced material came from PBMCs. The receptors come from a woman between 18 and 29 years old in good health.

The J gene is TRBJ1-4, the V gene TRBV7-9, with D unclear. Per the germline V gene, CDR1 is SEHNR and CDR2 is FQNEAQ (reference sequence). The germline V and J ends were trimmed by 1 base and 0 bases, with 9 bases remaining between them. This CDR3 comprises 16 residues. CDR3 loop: CASSLGHGPTNEKLFF. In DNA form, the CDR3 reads TGTGCCAGCAGCTTAGGCCACGGACCAACTAATGAAAAACTGTTTTTT.

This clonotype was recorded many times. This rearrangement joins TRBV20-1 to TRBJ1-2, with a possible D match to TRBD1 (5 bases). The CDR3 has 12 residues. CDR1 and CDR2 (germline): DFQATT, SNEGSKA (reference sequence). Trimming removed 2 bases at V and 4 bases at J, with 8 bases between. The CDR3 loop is CSARQGLYGYTF. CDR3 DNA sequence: TGCAGTGCTAGACAGGGCCTCTATGGCTACACCTTC.

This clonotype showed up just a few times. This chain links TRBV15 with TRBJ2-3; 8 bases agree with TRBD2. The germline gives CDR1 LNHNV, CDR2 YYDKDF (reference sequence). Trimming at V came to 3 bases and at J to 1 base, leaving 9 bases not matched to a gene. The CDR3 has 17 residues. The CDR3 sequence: CATSRWGSGGRTDTQYF. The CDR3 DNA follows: TGTGCCACCAGCAGGTGGGGGAGCGGGGGCCGCACAGATACGCAGTATTTT.

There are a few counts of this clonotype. CDR3 protein: CASSFQTANTGELFF. For the CDR3, the DNA is TGCGCCAGCAGCTTCCAGACAGCGAACACCGGGGAGCTGTTTTTT. The chain couples TRBV5-1 to TRBJ2-2, with TRBD1 as a possible D gene (5 bases). The CDR3 is made up of 15 amino acids. Germline V gives CDR1 SGHRS, CDR2 YFSETQ. Trimming shortened V by 2 bases and J by 0 bases, and 8 bases separated the two germline ends.

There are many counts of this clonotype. As DNA, the CDR3 is TGTGCCAGCAGAGACAGGAATCAGCCCCAGCATTTT. As protein: CASRDRNQPQHF. The J gene is TRBJ1-5, the V gene TRBV12-3 or TRBV12-4; D is perhaps TRBD1 (6 bases). With 6 bases removed from V and 4 bases from J, the gap between germline ends came to 7 bases. This CDR3 has 12 residues.

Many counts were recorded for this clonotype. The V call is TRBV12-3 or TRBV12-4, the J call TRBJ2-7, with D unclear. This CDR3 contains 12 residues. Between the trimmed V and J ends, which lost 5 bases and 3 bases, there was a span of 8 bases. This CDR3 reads CASSPDNYEQYF. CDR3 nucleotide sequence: TGTGCCAGCAGTCCCGACAACTACGAGCAGTACTTC.

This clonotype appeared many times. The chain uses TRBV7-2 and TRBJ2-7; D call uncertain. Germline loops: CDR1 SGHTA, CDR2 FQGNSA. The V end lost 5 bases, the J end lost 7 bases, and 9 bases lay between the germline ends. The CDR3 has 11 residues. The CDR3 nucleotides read TGTGCCAGCAGCCCAGGAAGGGAGCAGTACTTC. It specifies CASSPGREQYF.

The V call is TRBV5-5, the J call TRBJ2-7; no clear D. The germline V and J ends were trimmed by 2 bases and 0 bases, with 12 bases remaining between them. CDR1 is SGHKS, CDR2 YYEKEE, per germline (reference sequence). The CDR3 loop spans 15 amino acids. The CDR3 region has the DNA TGTGCCAGCAGCTTAGCGCCAGCTATCTCCTACGAGCAGTACTTC. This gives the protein CASSLAPAISYEQYF.

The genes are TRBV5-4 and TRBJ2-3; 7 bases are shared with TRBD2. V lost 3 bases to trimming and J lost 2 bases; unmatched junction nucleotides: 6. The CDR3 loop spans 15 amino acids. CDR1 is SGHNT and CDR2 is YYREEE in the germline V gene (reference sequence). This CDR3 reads CASSWGLTFTDTQYF. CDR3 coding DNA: TGTGCCAGCAGCTGGGGACTAACGTTCACAGATACGCAGTATTTT. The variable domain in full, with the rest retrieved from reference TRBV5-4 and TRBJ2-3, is ETGVTQSPTHLIKTRGQQVTLRCSSQSGHNTVSWYQQALGQGPQFIFQYYREEENGRGNFPPRFSGLQFPNYSSELNVNALELDDSALYLCASSWGLTFTDTQYFGPGTRLTVL.

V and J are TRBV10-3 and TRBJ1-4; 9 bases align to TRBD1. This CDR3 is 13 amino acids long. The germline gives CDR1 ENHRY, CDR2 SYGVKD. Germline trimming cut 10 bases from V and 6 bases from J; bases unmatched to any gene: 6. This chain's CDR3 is CATTTGGHEKLFF. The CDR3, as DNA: TGTGCCACTACTACAGGGGGCCATGAAAAACTGTTTTTT.

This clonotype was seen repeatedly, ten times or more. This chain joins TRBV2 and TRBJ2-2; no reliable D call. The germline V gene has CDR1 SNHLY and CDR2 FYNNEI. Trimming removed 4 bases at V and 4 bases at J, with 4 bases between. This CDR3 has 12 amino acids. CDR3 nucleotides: TGTGCCAGCAGTGGAACCACCGGGGAGCTGTTTTTT. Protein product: CASSGTTGELFF.

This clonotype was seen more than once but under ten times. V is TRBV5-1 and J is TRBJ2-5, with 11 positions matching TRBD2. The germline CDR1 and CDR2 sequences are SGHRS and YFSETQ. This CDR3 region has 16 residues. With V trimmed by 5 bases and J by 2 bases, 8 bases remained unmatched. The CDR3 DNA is TGCGCCAGCAGAATCTTACTAGCGGGAGAACAAGAGACCCAGTACTTC. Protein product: CASRILLAGEQETQYF.

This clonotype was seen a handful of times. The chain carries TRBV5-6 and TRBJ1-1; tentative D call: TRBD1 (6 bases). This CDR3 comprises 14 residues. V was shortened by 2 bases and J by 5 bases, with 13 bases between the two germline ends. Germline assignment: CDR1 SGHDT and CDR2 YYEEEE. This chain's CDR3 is CASSFRGSRTEAFF. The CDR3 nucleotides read TGTGCCAGCAGCTTTAGGGGGTCCCGGACTGAAGCTTTCTTT.

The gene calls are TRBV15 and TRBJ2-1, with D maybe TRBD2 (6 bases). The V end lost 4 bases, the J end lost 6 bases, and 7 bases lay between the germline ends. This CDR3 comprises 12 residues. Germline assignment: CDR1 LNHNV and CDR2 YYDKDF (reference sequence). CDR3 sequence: CATSTGSNEQFF. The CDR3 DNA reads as TGTGCCACCAGCACCGGGAGCAATGAGCAGTTCTTC.

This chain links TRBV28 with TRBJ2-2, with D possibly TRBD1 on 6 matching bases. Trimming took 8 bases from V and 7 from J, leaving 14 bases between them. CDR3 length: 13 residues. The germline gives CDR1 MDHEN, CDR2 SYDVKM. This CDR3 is CASGGLFVGELFF. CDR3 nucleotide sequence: TGTGCCAGCGGGGGCCTTTTCGTCGGGGAGCTGTTTTTT.

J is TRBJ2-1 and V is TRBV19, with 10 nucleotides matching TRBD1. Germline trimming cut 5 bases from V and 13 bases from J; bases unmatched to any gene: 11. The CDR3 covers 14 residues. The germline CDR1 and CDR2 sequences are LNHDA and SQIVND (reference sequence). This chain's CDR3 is CASSQTGGAGDQFF. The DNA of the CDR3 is TGTGCCAGTAGTCAGACAGGGGGCGCGGGGGACCAGTTCTTC.

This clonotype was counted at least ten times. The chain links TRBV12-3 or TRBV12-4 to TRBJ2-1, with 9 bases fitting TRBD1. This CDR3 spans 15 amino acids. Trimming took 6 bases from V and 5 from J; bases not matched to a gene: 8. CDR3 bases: TGTGCCAGCAGATCCGGGACAGGGTCAAACAATGAGCAGTTCTTC. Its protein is CASRSGTGSNNEQFF.

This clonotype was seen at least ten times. DNA for the CDR3: TGTGCCAGCAGTTACGGTCCCCTAGCATCGAATGAGCAGTTCTTC. This codes for CASSYGPLASNEQFF. V is TRBV6-2 or TRBV6-3 and J is TRBJ2-1, with TRBD2 as a possible D gene (5 bases). Germline V gives CDR1 MNHEY, CDR2 SVGEGT. The CDR3 sequence is 15 residues long. V shed 2 bases and J shed 7 bases, with 15 bases lying between them.

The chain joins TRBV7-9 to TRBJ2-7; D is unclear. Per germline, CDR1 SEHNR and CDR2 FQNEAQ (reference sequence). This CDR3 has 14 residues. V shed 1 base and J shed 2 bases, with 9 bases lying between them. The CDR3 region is CASSLVPGAYEQYF. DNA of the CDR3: TGTGCCAGCAGCTTAGTACCGGGCGCCTACGAGCAGTACTTC.